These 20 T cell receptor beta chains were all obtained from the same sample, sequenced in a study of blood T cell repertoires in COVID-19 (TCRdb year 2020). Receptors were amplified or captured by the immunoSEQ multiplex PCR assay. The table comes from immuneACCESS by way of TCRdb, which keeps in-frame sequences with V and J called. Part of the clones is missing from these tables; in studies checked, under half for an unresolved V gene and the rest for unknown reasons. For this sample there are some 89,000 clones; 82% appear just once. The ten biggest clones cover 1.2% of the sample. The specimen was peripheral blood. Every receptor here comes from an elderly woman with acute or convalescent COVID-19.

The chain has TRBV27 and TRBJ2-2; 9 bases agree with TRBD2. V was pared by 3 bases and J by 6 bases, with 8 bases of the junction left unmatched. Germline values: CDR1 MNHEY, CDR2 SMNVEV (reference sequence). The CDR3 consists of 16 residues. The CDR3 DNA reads TGTGCCAGCAGTTTCGAGTCCGGGACTAGCCCCGGGGAGCTGTTTTTT. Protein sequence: CASSFESGTSPGELFF.

The CDR3 DNA is TGTGCCAGCAGTCTCGACAACGCTATAGCCAAAAACATTCAGTACTTC. Protein product: CASSLDNAIAKNIQYF. The chain employs TRBV2 and TRBJ2-4, with D unresolved. This CDR3 spans 16 amino acids. Germline-derived CDR1 and CDR2 are SNHLY and FYNNEI. V gave up 5 bases and J gave up 0 bases, with 14 bases separating them. Combining the CDR3 with reference TRBV2 and TRBJ2-4 gives the whole variable domain EPEVTQTPSHQVTQMGQEVILRCVPISNHLYFYWYRQILGQKVEFLVSFYNNEISEKSEIFDDQFSVERPDGSNFTLKIRSTKLEDSAMYFCASSLDNAIAKNIQYFGAGTRLSVL.

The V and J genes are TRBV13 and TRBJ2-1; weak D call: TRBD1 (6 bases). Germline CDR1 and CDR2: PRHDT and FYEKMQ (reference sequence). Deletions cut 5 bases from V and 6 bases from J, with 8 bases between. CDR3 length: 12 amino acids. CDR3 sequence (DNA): TGTGCCAGCAGCAAGACAGGCAATGAGCAGTTCTTC. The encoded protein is CASSKTGNEQFF.

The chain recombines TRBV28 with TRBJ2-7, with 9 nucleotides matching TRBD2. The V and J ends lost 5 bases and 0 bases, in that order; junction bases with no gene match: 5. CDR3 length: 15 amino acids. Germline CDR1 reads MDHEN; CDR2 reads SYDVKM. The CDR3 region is CASSASGLASYEQYF. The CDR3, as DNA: TGTGCCAGCAGTGCCTCGGGACTAGCCTCCTACGAGCAGTACTTC. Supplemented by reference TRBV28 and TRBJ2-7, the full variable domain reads DVKVTQSSRYLVKRTGEKVFLECVQDMDHENMFWYRQDPGLGLRLIYFSYDVKMKEKGDIPEGYSVSREKKERFSLILESASTNQTSMYLCASSASGLASYEQYFGPGTRLTVT.

CDR3 nucleotides: TGTGCCAGCAGCACGGGACTAGCGGGGGAGATTGGTACGCAGTATTTT. It yields the protein CASSTGLAGEIGTQYF. V is TRBV5-4 and J is TRBJ2-3; 14 nucleotides line up with TRBD2. The length of the CDR3 is 16 residues. Germline V CDR1 and CDR2: SGHNT, YYREEE (reference sequence). Trimming removed 4 bases from V and 8 bases from J; junction bases left unmatched: 9.

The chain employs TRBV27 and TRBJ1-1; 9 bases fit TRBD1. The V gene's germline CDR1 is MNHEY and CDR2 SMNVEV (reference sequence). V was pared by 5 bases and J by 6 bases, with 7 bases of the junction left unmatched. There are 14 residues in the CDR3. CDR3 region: CASSPLDRGSEAFF. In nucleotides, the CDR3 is TGTGCCAGCAGTCCCCTCGACAGGGGGTCTGAAGCTTTCTTT.

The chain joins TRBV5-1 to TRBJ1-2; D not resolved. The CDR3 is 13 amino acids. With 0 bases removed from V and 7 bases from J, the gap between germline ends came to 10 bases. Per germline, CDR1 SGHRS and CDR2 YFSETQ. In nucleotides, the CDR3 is TGCGCCAGCAGCTTGGGAGGAGGGCTTGGCTACACCTTC. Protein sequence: CASSLGGGLGYTF.

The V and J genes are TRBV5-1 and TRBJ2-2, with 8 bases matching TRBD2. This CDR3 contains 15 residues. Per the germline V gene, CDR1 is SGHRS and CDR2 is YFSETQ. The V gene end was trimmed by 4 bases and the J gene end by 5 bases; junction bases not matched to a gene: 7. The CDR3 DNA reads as TGCGCCAGCAGCGAGCGGGAGAGTTGGACCGGGGAGCTGTTTTTT. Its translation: CASSERESWTGELFF.

DNA for the CDR3: TGCAGCGTTGGACAGGGTAGCGGGGAGCTGTTTTTT. This sequence encodes CSVGQGSGELFF. This chain joins TRBV29-1 and TRBJ2-2; 7 bases are a match to TRBD1. Germline V gives CDR1 SQVTM, CDR2 ANQGSEA. V shed 4 bases, J shed 7 bases, and the junction held 3 bases outside the gene matches. The CDR3 has 12 amino acids.

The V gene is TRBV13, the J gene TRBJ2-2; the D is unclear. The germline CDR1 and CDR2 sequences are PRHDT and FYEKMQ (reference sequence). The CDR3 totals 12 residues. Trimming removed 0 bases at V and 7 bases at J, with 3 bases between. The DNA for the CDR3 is TGTGCCAGCAGCTTAGGGTACGGGGAGCTGTTTTTT. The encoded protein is CASSLGYGELFF.

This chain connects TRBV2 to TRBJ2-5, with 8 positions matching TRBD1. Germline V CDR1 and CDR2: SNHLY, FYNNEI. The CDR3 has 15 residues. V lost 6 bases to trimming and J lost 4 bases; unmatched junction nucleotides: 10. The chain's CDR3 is CASRGGTGATETQYF. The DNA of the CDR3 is TGTGCCAGCAGAGGGGGGACAGGCGCAACAGAGACCCAGTACTTC.

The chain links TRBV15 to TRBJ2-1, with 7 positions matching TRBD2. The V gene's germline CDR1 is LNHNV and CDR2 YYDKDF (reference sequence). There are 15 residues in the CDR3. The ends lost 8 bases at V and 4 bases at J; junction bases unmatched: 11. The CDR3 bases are TGTGCCACCTCACGGGCGGGAGCAGAGTACAATGAGCAGTTCTTC. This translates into CATSRAGAEYNEQFF. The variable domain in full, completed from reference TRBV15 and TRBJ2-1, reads DAMVIQNPRYQVTQFGKPVTLSCSQTLNHNVMYWYQQKSSQAPKLLFHYYDKDFNNEADTPDNFQSRRPNTSFCFLDIRSPGLGDTAMYLCATSRAGAEYNEQFFGPGTRLTVL.

The CDR3 DNA reads as TGCGCCAGCAGCTGGGGAGGGGTTCTTCGCTCCTACAATGAGCAGTTCTTC. It is translated as CASSWGGVLRSYNEQFF. The rearrangement joins TRBV5-1 to TRBJ2-1, with 7 bases fitting TRBD2. This CDR3 region has 17 residues. Per the germline V gene, CDR1 is SGHRS and CDR2 is YFSETQ. Trimming at V came to 3 bases and at J to 0 bases, leaving 9 bases not matched to a gene.

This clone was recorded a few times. The CDR3 loop is CAISEVRASGNTIYF. CDR3 in DNA: TGTGCCATCAGTGAAGTGAGAGCCTCTGGAAACACCATATATTTT. The gene calls are TRBV10-3 and TRBJ1-3; D is ambiguous. The germline V gene encodes CDR1 ENHRY and CDR2 SYGVKD. V was pared by 3 bases and J by 0 bases, with 9 bases between. The CDR3 sequence is 15 residues long.

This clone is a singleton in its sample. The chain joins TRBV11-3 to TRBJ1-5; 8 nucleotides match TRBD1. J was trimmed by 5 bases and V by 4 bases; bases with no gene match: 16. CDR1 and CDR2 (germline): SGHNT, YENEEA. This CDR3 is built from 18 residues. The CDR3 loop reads CASSSRDRTMVLYQPQHF. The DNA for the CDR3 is TGTGCCAGCAGCTCCCGGGACAGGACTATGGTCCTTTATCAGCCCCAGCATTTT.

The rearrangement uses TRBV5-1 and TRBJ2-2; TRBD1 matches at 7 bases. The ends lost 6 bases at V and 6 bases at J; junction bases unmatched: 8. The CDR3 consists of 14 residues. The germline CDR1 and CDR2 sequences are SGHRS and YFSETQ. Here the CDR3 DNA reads TGCGCCAGCAACCACCAGGGGGACGCCGGGGAGCTGTTTTTT. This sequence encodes CASNHQGDAGELFF.

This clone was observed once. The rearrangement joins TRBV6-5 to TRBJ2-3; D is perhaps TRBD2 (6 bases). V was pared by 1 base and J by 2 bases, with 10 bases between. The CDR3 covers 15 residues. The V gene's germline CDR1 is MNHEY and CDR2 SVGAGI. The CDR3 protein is CASSYLRGPTDTQYF. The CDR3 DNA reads TGTGCCAGCAGTTACTTGCGGGGACCCACAGATACGCAGTATTTT.

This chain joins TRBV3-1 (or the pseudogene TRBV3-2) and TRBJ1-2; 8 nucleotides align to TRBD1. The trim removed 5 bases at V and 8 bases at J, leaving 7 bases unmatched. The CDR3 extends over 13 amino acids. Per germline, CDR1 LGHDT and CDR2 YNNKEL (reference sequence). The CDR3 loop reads CASSLDRGGGYTF. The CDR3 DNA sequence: TGTGCCAGCAGCTTAGACAGGGGCGGAGGCTACACCTTC.

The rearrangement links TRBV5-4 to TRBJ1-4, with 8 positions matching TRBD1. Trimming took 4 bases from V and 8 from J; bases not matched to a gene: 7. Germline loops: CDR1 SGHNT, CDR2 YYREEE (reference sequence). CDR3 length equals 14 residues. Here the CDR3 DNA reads TGTGCCAGCAGCCGAGACAGGGGTGGCGAAAAACTGTTTTTT. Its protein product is CASSRDRGGEKLFF.

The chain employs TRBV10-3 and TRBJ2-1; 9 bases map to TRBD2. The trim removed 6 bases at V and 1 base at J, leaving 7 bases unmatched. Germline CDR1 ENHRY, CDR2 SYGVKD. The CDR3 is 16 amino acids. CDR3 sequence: CAIRESSGISYNEQFF. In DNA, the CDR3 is TGTGCCATCAGGGAATCTAGCGGGATTTCCTACAATGAGCAGTTCTTC.